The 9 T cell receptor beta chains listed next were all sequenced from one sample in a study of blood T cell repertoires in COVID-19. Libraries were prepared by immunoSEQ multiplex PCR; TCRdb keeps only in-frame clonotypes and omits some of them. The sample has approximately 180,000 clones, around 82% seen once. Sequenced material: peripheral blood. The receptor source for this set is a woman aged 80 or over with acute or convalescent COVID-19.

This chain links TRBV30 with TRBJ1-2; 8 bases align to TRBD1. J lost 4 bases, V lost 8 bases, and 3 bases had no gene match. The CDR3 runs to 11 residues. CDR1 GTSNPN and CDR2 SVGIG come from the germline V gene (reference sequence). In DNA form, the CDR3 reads TGTGCCGTCGACAGGGGCTATGGCTACACCTTC. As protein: CAVDRGYGYTF.

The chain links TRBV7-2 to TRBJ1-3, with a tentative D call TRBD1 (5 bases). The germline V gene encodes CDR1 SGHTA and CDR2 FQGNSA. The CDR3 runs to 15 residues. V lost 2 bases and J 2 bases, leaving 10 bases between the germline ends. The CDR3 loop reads CASSLQGGTGNTIYF. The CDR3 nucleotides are TGTGCCAGCAGCTTACAGGGTGGCACTGGAAACACCATATATTTT.

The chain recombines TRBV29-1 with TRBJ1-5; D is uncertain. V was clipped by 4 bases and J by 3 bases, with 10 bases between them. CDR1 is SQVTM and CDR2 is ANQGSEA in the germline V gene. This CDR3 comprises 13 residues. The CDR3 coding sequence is TGCAGCGTTGTTACAGTGCCCAATCAGCCCCAGCATTTT. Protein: CSVVTVPNQPQHF.

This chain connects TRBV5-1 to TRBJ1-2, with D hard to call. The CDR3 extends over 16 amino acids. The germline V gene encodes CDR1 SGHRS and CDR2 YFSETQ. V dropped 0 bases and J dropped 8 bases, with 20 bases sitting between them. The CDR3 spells CASSLDPSTRDSGYTF. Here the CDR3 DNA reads TGCGCCAGCAGCTTGGACCCTTCCACTAGGGATAGCGGCTACACCTTC.

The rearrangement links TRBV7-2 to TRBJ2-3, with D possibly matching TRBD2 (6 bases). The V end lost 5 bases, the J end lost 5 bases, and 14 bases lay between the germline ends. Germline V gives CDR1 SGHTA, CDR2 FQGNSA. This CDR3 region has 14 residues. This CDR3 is CASSPRRERDTQYF. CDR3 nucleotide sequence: TGTGCCAGCAGCCCGAGGCGGGAAAGAGATACGCAGTATTTT.

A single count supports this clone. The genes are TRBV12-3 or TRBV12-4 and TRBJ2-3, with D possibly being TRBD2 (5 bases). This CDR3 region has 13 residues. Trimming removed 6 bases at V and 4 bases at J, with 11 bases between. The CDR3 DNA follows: TGTGCCAGCAGCCTCGAGAGGGCAGATACGCAGTATTTT. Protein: CASSLERADTQYF.

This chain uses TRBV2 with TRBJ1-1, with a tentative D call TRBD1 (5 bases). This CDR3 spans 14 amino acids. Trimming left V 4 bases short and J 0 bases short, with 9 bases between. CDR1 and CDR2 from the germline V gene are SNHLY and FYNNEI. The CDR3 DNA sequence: TGTGCCAGCAGTGGGACCAGGGTGAACACTGAAGCTTTCTTT. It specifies CASSGTRVNTEAFF.

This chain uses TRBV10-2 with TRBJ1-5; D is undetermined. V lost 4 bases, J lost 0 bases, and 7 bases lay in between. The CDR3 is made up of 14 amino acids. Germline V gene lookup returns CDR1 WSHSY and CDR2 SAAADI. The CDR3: CASSVTASNQPQHF. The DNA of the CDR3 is TGCGCCAGCAGTGTTACAGCTAGCAATCAGCCCCAGCATTTT.

CDR3 residues: CASSPSGSPTDTQYF. CDR3 sequence (DNA): TGCGCCAGCAGCCCTAGCGGGAGCCCCACAGATACGCAGTATTTT. The chain is built from TRBV5-1 and TRBJ2-3, with 10 nucleotides matching TRBD2. With V trimmed by 4 bases and J by 2 bases, 4 bases remained unmatched. The CDR3 length is 15 residues. The V gene's germline CDR1 is SGHRS and CDR2 YFSETQ.